This T cell receptor (beta chain) stems from a study of T cell responses to AZD1222 COVID-19 vaccine. Regarding the study as a whole: Clonal diversity was possibly underestimated; the donors were predominantly white British and more often female. Sampling that yielded the repertoires occurred only after the peak T cell response. The span of vaccine-associated CD4 TCRs extended across spike, with dominance at 160-218 and 743-854. An increase in Spike-specific TCR breadth and depth was observed after two AZD1222 doses.

This CDR3 has 15 residues. Trimming pared 5 bases from V and 0 bases from J, leaving 13 bases between. Germline CDR1 is LGHNT and CDR2 is FRNRAP. Clones were sequenced by immunoSEQ multiplex PCR, and TCRdb holds only the in-frame ones, with some missing. The repertoire holds about 130,000 clones, with approximately 92% as singletons. Turning to this clone: Its antigen is unknown.

The receptor's source is an adult who received the AZD1222 COVID-19 vaccine. V usage is TRBV12-5 and J usage is TRBJ1-1; maybe TRBD1 (5 bases). This specimen was peripheral blood, taken 28 days after the second AZD1222 dose. As DNA, the CDR3 is TGTGCTAGTGGTCCGGGGCCTACCATGAACACTGAAGCTTTCTTT. Residues: CASGPGPTMNTEAFF.